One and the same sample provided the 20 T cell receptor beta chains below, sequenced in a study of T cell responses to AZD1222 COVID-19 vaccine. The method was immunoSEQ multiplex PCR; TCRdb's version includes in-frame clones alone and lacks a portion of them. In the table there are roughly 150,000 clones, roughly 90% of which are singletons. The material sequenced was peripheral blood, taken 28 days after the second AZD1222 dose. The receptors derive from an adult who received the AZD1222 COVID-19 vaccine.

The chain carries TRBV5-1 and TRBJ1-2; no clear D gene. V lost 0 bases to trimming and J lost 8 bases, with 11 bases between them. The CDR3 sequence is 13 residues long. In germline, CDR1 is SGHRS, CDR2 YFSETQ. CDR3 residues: CASSLVGLGGYTF. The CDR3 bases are TGCGCCAGCAGCTTGGTCGGGCTTGGGGGCTACACCTTC.

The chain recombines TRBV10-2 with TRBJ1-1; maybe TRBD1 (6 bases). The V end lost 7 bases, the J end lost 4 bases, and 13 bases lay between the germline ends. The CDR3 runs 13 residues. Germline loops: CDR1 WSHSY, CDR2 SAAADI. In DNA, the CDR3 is TGCGCCAGCACCAGACAGGTCTCCACTGAAGCTTTCTTT. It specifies CASTRQVSTEAFF.

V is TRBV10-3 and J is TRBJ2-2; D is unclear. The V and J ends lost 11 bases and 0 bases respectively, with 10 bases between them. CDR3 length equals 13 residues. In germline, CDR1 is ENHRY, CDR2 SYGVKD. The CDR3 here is CAALSPNTGELFF. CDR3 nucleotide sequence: TGTGCCGCACTATCACCGAACACCGGGGAGCTGTTTTTT.

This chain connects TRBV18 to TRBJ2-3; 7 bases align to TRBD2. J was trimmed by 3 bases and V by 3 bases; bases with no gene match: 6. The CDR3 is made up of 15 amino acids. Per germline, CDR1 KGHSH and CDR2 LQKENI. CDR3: CASSPAGAGTDTQYF. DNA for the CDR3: TGTGCCAGCTCACCGGCGGGAGCGGGGACAGATACGCAGTATTTT.

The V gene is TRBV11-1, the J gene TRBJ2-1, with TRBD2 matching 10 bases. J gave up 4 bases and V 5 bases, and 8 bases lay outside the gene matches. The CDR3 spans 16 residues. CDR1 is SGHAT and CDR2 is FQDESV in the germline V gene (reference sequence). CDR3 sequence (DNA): TGTGCCAGCAGCGCAAGGACTAGCGGAGATTACAATGAGCAGTTCTTC. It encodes CASSARTSGDYNEQFF.

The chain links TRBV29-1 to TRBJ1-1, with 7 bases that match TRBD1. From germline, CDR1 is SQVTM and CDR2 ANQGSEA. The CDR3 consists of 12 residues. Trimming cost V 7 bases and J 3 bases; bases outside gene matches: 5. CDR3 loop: CSAQGGDTEAFF. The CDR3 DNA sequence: TGCAGCGCCCAGGGGGGTGACACTGAAGCTTTCTTT.

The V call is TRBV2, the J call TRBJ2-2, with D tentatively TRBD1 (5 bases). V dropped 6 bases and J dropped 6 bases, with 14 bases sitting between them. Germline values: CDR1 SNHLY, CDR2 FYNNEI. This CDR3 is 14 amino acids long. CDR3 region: CASSRSGLAGELFF. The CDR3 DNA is TGTGCCAGCAGCAGATCAGGGTTGGCCGGGGAGCTGTTTTTT.

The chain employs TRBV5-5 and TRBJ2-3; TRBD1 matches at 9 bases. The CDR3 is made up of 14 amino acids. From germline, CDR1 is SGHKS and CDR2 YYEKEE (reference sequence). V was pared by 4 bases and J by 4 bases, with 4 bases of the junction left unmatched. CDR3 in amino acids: CASSQDRGADTQYF. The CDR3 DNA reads TGTGCCAGCAGCCAGGACAGGGGTGCAGATACGCAGTATTTT.

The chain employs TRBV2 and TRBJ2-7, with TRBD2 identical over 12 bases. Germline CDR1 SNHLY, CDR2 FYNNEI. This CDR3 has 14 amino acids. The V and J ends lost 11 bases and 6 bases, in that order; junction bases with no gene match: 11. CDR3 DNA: TGTGCCGCTCAGGGTGAGGGACTAGCGGGCGAGCAGTACTTC. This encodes CAAQGEGLAGEQYF.

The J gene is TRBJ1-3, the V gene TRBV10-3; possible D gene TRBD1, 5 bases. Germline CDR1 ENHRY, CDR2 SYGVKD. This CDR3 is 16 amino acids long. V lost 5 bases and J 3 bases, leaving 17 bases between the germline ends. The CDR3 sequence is CAISLGQGLVGNTIYF. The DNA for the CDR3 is TGTGCCATCAGTTTGGGGCAGGGCCTGGTTGGAAACACCATATATTTT.

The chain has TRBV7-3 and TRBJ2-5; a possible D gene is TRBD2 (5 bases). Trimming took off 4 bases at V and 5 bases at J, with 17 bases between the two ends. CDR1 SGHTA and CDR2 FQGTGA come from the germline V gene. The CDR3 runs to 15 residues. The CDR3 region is CASSSDGGGRETQYF. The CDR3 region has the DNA TGTGCCAGCAGCTCCGACGGCGGAGGCAGGGAGACCCAGTACTTC.

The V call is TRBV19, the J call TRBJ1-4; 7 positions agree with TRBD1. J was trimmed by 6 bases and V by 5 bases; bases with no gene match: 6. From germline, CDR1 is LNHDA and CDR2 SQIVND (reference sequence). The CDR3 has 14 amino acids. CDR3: CASSPRDSDEKLFF. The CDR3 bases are TGTGCCAGTAGTCCCCGGGACAGCGATGAAAAACTGTTTTTT.

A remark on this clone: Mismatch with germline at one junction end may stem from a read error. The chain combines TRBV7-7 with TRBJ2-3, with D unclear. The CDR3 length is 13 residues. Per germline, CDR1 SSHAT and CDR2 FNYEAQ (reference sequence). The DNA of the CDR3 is TGTGCTAGCAGCTTAAAACCCGCAGATACGCAGTATTTT. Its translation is CASSLKPADTQYF.

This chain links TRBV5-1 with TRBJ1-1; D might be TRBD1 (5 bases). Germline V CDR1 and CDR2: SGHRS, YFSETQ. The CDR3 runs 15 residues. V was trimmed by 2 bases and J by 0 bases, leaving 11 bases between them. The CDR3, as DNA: TGCGCCAGCAGCTTCGAGACAGCTATGAACACTGAAGCTTTCTTT. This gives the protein CASSFETAMNTEAFF.

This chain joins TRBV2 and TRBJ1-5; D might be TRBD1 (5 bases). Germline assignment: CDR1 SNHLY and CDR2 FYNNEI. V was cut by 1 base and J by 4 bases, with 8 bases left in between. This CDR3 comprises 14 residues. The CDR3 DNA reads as TGTGCCAGCAGTGAAGTGGCAGGGAATCAGCCCCAGCATTTT. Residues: CASSEVAGNQPQHF.

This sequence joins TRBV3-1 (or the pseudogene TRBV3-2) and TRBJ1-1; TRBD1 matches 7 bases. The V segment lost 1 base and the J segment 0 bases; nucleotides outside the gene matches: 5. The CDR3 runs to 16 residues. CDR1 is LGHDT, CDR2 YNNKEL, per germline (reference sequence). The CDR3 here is CASSQGTGQMNTEAFF. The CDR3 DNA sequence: TGTGCCAGCAGCCAAGGGACAGGTCAAATGAACACTGAAGCTTTCTTT.

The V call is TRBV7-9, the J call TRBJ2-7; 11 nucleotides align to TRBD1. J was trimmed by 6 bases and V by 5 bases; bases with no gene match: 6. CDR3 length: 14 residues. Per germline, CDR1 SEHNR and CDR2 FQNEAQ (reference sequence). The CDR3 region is CASSPGQGVFEQYF. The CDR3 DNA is TGTGCCAGCAGCCCGGGACAGGGGGTTTTCGAGCAGTACTTC.

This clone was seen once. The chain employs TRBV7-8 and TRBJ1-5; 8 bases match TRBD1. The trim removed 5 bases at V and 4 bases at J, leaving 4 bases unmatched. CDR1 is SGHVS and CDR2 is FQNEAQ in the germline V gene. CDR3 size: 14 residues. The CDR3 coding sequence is TGTGCCAGCAGCCGAACAGGGGGAAATCAGCCCCAGCATTTT. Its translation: CASSRTGGNQPQHF.

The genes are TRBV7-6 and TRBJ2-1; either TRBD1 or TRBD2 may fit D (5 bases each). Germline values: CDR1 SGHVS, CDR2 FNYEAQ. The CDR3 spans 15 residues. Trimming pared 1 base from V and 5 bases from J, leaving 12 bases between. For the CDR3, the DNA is TGTGCCAGCAGCTTAGGAGGGGTCACGAACAATGAGCAGTTCTTC. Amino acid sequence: CASSLGGVTNNEQFF.

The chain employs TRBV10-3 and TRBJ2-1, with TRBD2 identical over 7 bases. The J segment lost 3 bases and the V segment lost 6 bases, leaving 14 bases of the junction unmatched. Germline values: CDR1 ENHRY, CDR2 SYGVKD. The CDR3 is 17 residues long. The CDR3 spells CAISPGVAGTDYNEQFF. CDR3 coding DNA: TGTGCCATCAGCCCGGGGGTAGCGGGCACAGACTACAATGAGCAGTTCTTC.